A single sample is the source of the 9 T cell receptor beta chains below, sequenced in a study of T cell responses to AZD1222 COVID-19 vaccine. Generated by immunoSEQ multiplex PCR, the TCRdb table keeps only in-frame clones and is missing some. The table lists some 94,000 clones, roughly nine tenths of them singletons. The sample in question was peripheral blood, obtained 28 days after the second AZD1222 dose. All receptors derive from an adult who received the AZD1222 COVID-19 vaccine.

The chain couples TRBV4-3 to TRBJ1-3; a possible D gene is TRBD1 (5 bases). The germline V and J ends were trimmed by 0 bases and 0 bases, with 12 bases remaining between them. Germline values: CDR1 LGHNA, CDR2 YSLEER. The CDR3 has 17 residues. The CDR3 reads CASSQEPGSFSGNTIYF. CDR3 in DNA: TGCGCCAGCAGCCAAGAGCCAGGGAGCTTCTCTGGAAACACCATATATTTT.

The V and J genes are TRBV4-3 and TRBJ1-5, with a possible D match to TRBD1 (5 bases). The V gene lost 4 bases and the J gene lost 7 bases, with 17 bases spanning the gap. The germline CDR1 and CDR2 sequences are LGHNA and YSLEER. This CDR3 is 15 amino acids long. CDR3 nucleotide sequence: TGCGCCAGCAGCCCAACCGGGGGAATGGGCCAGCCCCAGCATTTT. Translated: CASSPTGGMGQPQHF.

This chain links TRBV27 with TRBJ1-2, with a possible D match to TRBD1 (5 bases). This CDR3 spans 18 amino acids. Germline-derived CDR1 and CDR2 are MNHEY and SMNVEV (reference sequence). Deletions cut 5 bases from V and 0 bases from J, with 22 bases between. The CDR3 protein is CASSVRQATVGANYGYTF. DNA of the CDR3: TGTGCCAGCAGTGTACGACAAGCGACAGTTGGGGCTAACTATGGCTACACCTTC.

The CDR3 spells CASSLDPLYTEAFF. CDR3 DNA sequence: TGTGCCAGCAGCTTGGACCCTCTTTACACTGAAGCTTTCTTT. The genes are TRBV5-5 and TRBJ1-1; no clear D gene. The CDR3 extends over 14 amino acids. Deletions cut 0 bases from V and 3 bases from J, with 9 bases between. The germline gives CDR1 SGHKS, CDR2 YYEKEE (reference sequence).

DNA of the CDR3: TGTGCCAGCAGCCACAAGGGGACAAGAGACACCGGGGAGCTGTTTTTT. This encodes CASSHKGTRDTGELFF. The J gene is TRBJ2-2, the V gene TRBV4-2, with a possible D match to TRBD1 (6 bases). Germline CDR1 is LGHNA and CDR2 is YNFKEQ. With 3 bases removed from V and 3 bases from J, the gap between germline ends came to 14 bases. The CDR3 covers 16 residues.

This chain uses TRBV7-2 with TRBJ2-5; 10 positions match TRBD1. Germline V lookup: CDR1 SGHTA, CDR2 FQGNSA. This CDR3 comprises 13 residues. J gave up 5 bases and V 3 bases, and 0 bases lay outside the gene matches. CDR3 coding DNA: TGTGCCAGCAGCTTGGGACAGGGGGAGACCCAGTACTTC. Residues: CASSLGQGETQYF.

V is TRBV29-1 and J is TRBJ2-1; possible D gene TRBD2, 6 bases. The CDR3 totals 14 residues. V dropped 4 bases and J dropped 2 bases, with 12 bases sitting between them. From germline, CDR1 is SQVTM and CDR2 ANQGSEA. The CDR3 DNA is TGCAGCGTTGCCGCGGGGAACGCCTACAATGAGCAGTTCTTC. Protein product: CSVAAGNAYNEQFF.

This sequence joins TRBV15 and TRBJ1-2, with D perhaps matching TRBD1 (6 bases). Per germline, CDR1 LNHNV and CDR2 YYDKDF (reference sequence). This CDR3 has 14 amino acids. Trimming removed 1 base from V and 2 bases from J, with 8 bases in between. The CDR3 sequence: CATSRGGQNYGYTF. CDR3 DNA sequence: TGTGCCACCAGCAGAGGGGGGCAGAACTATGGCTACACCTTC.

The chain recombines TRBV30 with TRBJ2-5; D gene uncertain. This CDR3 has 14 amino acids. Germline V lookup: CDR1 GTSNPN, CDR2 SVGIG (reference sequence). With 0 bases removed from V and 4 bases from J, the gap between germline ends came to 12 bases. The CDR3 DNA sequence: TGTGCCTGGAGTGTAGGGCTCCTAGGAGAGACCCAGTACTTC. Its protein product is CAWSVGLLGETQYF.